These 24 T cell receptor beta chains came from one sample sequenced in a study of blood T cell repertoires in COVID-19. Assay: immunoSEQ multiplex PCR; the TCRdb copy retains only in-frame clones and omits some. Counted here are roughly 150,000 clones, approximately 79% occurring once; the ten biggest clones make up roughly 19%. Sequencing was carried out using peripheral blood. Receptors were obtained from a woman at least 80 years old with acute or convalescent COVID-19.

The gene calls are TRBV2 and TRBJ2-1, with 8 positions matching TRBD2. The junction had 13 bases not matched to a gene; V was cut back by 5 bases and J by 4 bases. The CDR3 loop spans 17 amino acids. Germline V gene sequence: CDR1 SNHLY, CDR2 FYNNEI. The chain's CDR3 is CASSFPGATSGYNEQFF. The CDR3 DNA is TGTGCCAGCAGTTTCCCTGGGGCAACTAGCGGTTACAATGAGCAGTTCTTC.

This chain connects TRBV6-5 to TRBJ1-1, with TRBD1 identical over 7 bases. CDR1 is MNHEY and CDR2 is SVGAGI in the germline V gene. The junction had 7 bases not matched to a gene; V was cut back by 6 bases and J by 6 bases. CDR3 length: 13 amino acids. The CDR3 DNA reads as TGTGCCAGCAGGTTGGGACAGAGCCCTGAAGCTTTCTTT. Protein product: CASRLGQSPEAFF.

This chain connects TRBV18 to TRBJ2-2, with 7 bases fitting TRBD1. V was clipped by 4 bases and J by 4 bases; unmatched bases: 12. The CDR3 loop spans 17 amino acids. Looked up from germline, CDR1 is KGHSH and CDR2 is LQKENI. The CDR3 bases are TGTGCCAGCTCACACAGAGGACAGGCTATGGGCACCGGGGAGCTGTTTTTT. It yields the protein CASSHRGQAMGTGELFF.

This chain connects TRBV7-2 to TRBJ2-3; 9 bases match TRBD1. From germline, CDR1 is SGHTA and CDR2 FQGNSA. Losses at the gene ends were 4 bases for V and 3 bases for J; bases not matched to a gene: 14. This CDR3 is 18 amino acids long. CDR3: CASSSAPYRGRRTDTQYF. CDR3 in DNA: TGTGCCAGCAGCTCCGCCCCTTACAGGGGGCGCAGGACAGATACGCAGTATTTT. The whole variable domain, remainder taken from reference TRBV7-2 and TRBJ2-3, is GAGVSQSPSNKVTEKGKDVELRCDPISGHTALYWYRQSLGQGLEFLIYFQGNSAPDKSGLPSDRFSAERTGGSVSTLTIQRTQQEDSAVYLCASSSAPYRGRRTDTQYFGPGTRLTVL.

The chain joins TRBV7-2 to TRBJ2-2; unclear D gene. Trimming cost V 5 bases and J 0 bases, with 10 bases left between them. CDR1 is SGHTA, CDR2 FQGNSA, per germline. The CDR3 contains 15 residues. This CDR3 reads CASSQHPSNTGELFF. CDR3 nucleotide sequence: TGTGCCAGCAGCCAACATCCCTCGAACACCGGGGAGCTGTTTTTT.

The J gene is TRBJ2-1, the V gene TRBV9, with D hard to call. Trimming removed 3 bases from V and 0 bases from J, with 16 bases in between. The CDR3 totals 17 residues. Germline V CDR1 and CDR2: SGDLS, YYNGEE. The DNA of the CDR3 is TGTGCCAGCAGCGAAAACCCAGTGACAAGCTCCTACAATGAGCAGTTCTTC. This translates into CASSENPVTSSYNEQFF.

The V gene is TRBV9, the J gene TRBJ1-3, with D unresolved. The CDR3 is made up of 15 amino acids. Germline-derived CDR1 and CDR2 are SGDLS and YYNGEE. The V gene lost 3 bases and the J gene lost 2 bases, with 12 bases spanning the gap. The CDR3: CASSASSGTGNTIYF. CDR3 DNA sequence: TGTGCCAGCAGCGCGAGTTCGGGAACTGGAAACACCATATATTTT.

The chain joins TRBV5-6 to TRBJ1-2; TRBD1 might be the D (6 bases). The CDR3 is 12 amino acids. V lost 4 bases and J 8 bases, leaving 12 bases between the germline ends. Germline CDR1 is SGHDT and CDR2 is YYEEEE. This CDR3 reads CASSLRTVGYTF. The DNA of the CDR3 is TGTGCCAGCAGCCTACGGACAGTCGGCTACACCTTC.

The V and J genes are TRBV4-2 and TRBJ2-3; TRBD2 agrees at 10 bases. The J segment lost 6 bases and the V segment lost 1 base, leaving 10 bases of the junction unmatched. The germline V gene has CDR1 LGHNA and CDR2 YNFKEQ. CDR3 length: 17 amino acids. DNA of the CDR3: TGTGCCAGCAGCCAAGGTCCTAGCGGGGGATTTGACGATACGCAGTATTTT. Translating gives CASSQGPSGGFDDTQYF.

CDR3 region: CASSLGPPQSNEKLFF. CDR3 nucleotides: TGTGCCAGCAGCTTGGGGCCCCCCCAATCTAATGAAAAACTGTTTTTT. The chain combines TRBV7-2 with TRBJ1-4; TRBD1 is a possible D gene (5 bases). Germline loops: CDR1 SGHTA, CDR2 FQGNSA. Trimming removed 3 bases from V and 3 bases from J, with 14 bases in between. The CDR3 consists of 16 residues.

V gene TRBV10-3 combines with J gene TRBJ1-2; 8 nucleotides line up with TRBD1. CDR3 size: 14 residues. CDR1 and CDR2 (germline): ENHRY, SYGVKD. With 4 bases clipped from V and 3 bases from J, the junction kept 4 bases outside the gene matches. The CDR3 reads CAISGQGTDYGYTF. The CDR3 DNA reads as TGTGCCATCAGTGGACAGGGGACGGACTATGGCTACACCTTC.

The chain couples TRBV11-3 to TRBJ2-2; 7 bases map to TRBD1. The CDR3 is made up of 15 amino acids. The ends lost 5 bases at V and 3 bases at J; junction bases unmatched: 6. CDR1 and CDR2 from the germline V gene are SGHNT and YENEEA. CDR3: CASSAARGYTGELFF. As DNA, the CDR3 is TGTGCCAGCAGCGCGGCCAGGGGGTACACCGGGGAGCTGTTTTTT.

V is TRBV28 and J is TRBJ1-5, with D perhaps TRBD1 (6 bases). The CDR3 covers 13 residues. V was cut by 7 bases and J by 4 bases, with 11 bases left in between. The germline V gene has CDR1 MDHEN and CDR2 SYDVKM. The CDR3 region is CASTGTFNQPQHF. The CDR3 DNA is TGTGCCAGCACCGGGACATTTAATCAGCCCCAGCATTTT.

The chain has TRBV10-3 and TRBJ2-1; TRBD1 matches at 10 bases. Germline CDR1 reads ENHRY; CDR2 reads SYGVKD. V lost 3 bases, J lost 4 bases, and 3 bases stayed unmatched. This CDR3 is 15 amino acids long. The CDR3 region has the DNA TGTGCCATCAGTGATGGGGACAGGGGATACAATGAGCAGTTCTTC. It codes for CAISDGDRGYNEQFF.

The J gene is TRBJ1-1, the V gene TRBV30; 9 bases agree with TRBD1. The V gene end was trimmed by 4 bases and the J gene end by 10 bases; junction bases not matched to a gene: 7. There are 12 residues in the CDR3. Looked up from germline, CDR1 is GTSNPN and CDR2 is SVGIG (reference sequence). The CDR3, as DNA: TGTGCCTGGACAGGGGGGACAGGGTCAGCTTTCTTT. It encodes CAWTGGTGSAFF.

This clone was seen at least ten times. The rearrangement joins TRBV7-9 to TRBJ1-3; D remains unclear. The CDR3 loop spans 16 amino acids. Germline CDR1 reads SEHNR; CDR2 reads FQNEAQ (reference sequence). V was trimmed by 1 base and J by 4 bases, leaving 14 bases between them. CDR3 DNA sequence: TGTGCCAGCAGCTTAGTGGCGGCGACCAAAGGAAACACCATATATTTT. Translating it yields CASSLVAATKGNTIYF.

This chain connects TRBV28 to TRBJ1-5; 7 bases agree with TRBD1. This CDR3 region has 16 residues. The germline V gene has CDR1 MDHEN and CDR2 SYDVKM. V lost 4 bases, J lost 6 bases, and 12 bases stayed unmatched. This chain's CDR3 is CASSSPGQGGGQPQHF. The CDR3 coding sequence is TGTGCCAGCAGTTCCCCCGGGCAGGGGGGTGGTCAGCCCCAGCATTTT. Based on the CDR3 plus reference TRBV28 and TRBJ1-5, the full variable domain is DVKVTQSSRYLVKRTGEKVFLECVQDMDHENMFWYRQDPGLGLRLIYFSYDVKMKEKGDIPEGYSVSREKKERFSLILESASTNQTSMYLCASSSPGQGGGQPQHFGDGTRLSIL.

The chain joins TRBV9 to TRBJ1-2; D is possibly TRBD1 (6 bases). CDR3 length: 14 residues. The germline V gene has CDR1 SGDLS and CDR2 YYNGEE. The V end lost 1 base, the J end lost 4 bases, and 11 bases lay between the germline ends. The CDR3 nucleotides are TGTGCCAGCAGCGTAAGGGAGGGGGGCTATGGCTACACCTTC. This gives the protein CASSVREGGYGYTF. The entire variable domain, with the rest obtained from reference TRBV9 and TRBJ1-2, is as follows: DSGVTQTPKHLITATGQRVTLRCSPRSGDLSVYWYQQSLDQGLQFLIQYYNGEERAKGNILERFSAQQFPDLHSELNLSSLELGDSALYFCASSVREGGYGYTFGSGTRLTVV.

V is TRBV5-4 and J is TRBJ2-1; TRBD2 matches at 9 bases. The germline V gene has CDR1 SGHNT and CDR2 YYREEE (reference sequence). This CDR3 has 16 residues. With 2 bases clipped from V and 6 bases from J, the junction kept 9 bases outside the gene matches. The CDR3 nucleotides are TGTGCCAGCAGCTTCGGCCCAGCGGGGGGTTTCAATGAGCAGTTCTTC. Translation gives CASSFGPAGGFNEQFF.

The V call is TRBV19, the J call TRBJ2-1, with 7 bases aligning to TRBD1. In germline, CDR1 is LNHDA, CDR2 SQIVND (reference sequence). Losses at the gene ends were 6 bases for V and 10 bases for J; bases not matched to a gene: 9. The CDR3 totals 13 residues. The DNA of the CDR3 is TGTGCCAGTAGCACCACAGGGGTGGGCGAGCAGTTCTTC. It translates to CASSTTGVGEQFF.

V and J are TRBV10-2 and TRBJ2-3, with D uncertain. This CDR3 has 15 residues. Germline CDR1 is WSHSY and CDR2 is SAAADI. Trimming removed 0 bases at V and 2 bases at J, with 9 bases between. CDR3 DNA: TGCGCCAGCAGTGAGTCGCGCCATCCCACAGATACGCAGTATTTT. This encodes CASSESRHPTDTQYF.

This clone occurred once. The rearrangement links TRBV27 to TRBJ1-5; D is uncertain. Per germline, CDR1 MNHEY and CDR2 SMNVEV (reference sequence). The CDR3 length is 13 residues. V was clipped by 8 bases and J by 7 bases, with 15 bases between them. CDR3 bases: TGTGCCAGCTCACGAGAAGGAGGCCAGCCCCAGCATTTT. Translated, it gives CASSREGGQPQHF.

In this sample, this clone turned up once. This chain joins TRBV7-9 and TRBJ2-3; 12 nucleotides match TRBD2. The CDR3 covers 15 residues. Germline V lookup: CDR1 SEHNR, CDR2 FQNEAQ (reference sequence). After removal of 8 bases from V and 1 base from J, the junction contained 4 bases not matched to a gene. The CDR3 here is CASGSSGGGTDTQYF. The CDR3, as DNA: TGTGCCAGCGGCTCTAGCGGGGGGGGCACAGATACGCAGTATTTT.

J is TRBJ2-3 and V is TRBV21-1; the D call TRBD2 from the table was never checked on the DNA. TRBV21-1 is a pseudogene. The CDR3 is 17 residues long. CDR3 loop: CASSMTSGRAGADTQYF. Written as DNA, the CDR3 is TGTGCCAGCAGCATGACTAGCGGGAGGGCTGGTGCAGATACGCAGTATTTT.